The 2 T cell receptor beta chains given below trace back to one sample, sequenced in a study of CD8+CD57+ T cells in acquired aplastic anemia. Patients sequenced had flow cytometry evidence of CD8+CD57+ cell expansion. Template material for TCR beta VDJ and CDR3 profiling consisted of genomic DNA. TCRdb redid the calling of the reads with MiXCR, one entry per CDR3 protein. The profile shows 150,000 to 200,000 distinct CDR3 sequences, 45% to 55% of them singletons. What was sequenced was sorted CD4+, CD8+, or CD8+CD57+ T cells (not recorded which) from PBMCs. These receptors were obtained from a human donor with aplastic anemia.

V and J are TRBV20-1 and TRBJ2-5; D tentatively reads TRBD1 or TRBD2 (5 bases each). Germline V gene sequence: CDR1 DFQATT, CDR2 SNEGSKA (reference sequence). This CDR3 has 15 residues. V dropped 6 bases and J dropped 1 base, with 18 bases sitting between them. The CDR3 loop reads CSAWSTGRTQETQYF. The CDR3 DNA reads TGCAGTGCCTGGAGTACGGGACGGACCCAAGAGACCCAGTACTTC.

CDR3 nucleotide sequence: TGCGCCAGCAGCCAGGACCAAGGGAATAATTCACCCCTCCACTTT. Its protein is CASSQDQGNNSPLHF. The chain recombines TRBV4-3 with TRBJ1-6, with D hard to call. The V end was cut by 3 bases, the J end by 5 bases, with 11 bases between. The CDR3 length is 15 residues. CDR1 is LGHNA, CDR2 YSLEER, per germline.